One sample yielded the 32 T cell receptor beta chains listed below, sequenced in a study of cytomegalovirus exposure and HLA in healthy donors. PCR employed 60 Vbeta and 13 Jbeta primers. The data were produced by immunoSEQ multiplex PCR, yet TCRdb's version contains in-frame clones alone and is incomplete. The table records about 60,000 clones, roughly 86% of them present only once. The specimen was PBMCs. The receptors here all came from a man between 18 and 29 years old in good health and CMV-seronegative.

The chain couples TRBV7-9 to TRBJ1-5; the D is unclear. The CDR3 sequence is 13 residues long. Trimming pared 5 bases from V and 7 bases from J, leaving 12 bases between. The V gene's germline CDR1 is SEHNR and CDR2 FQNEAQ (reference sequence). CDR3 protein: CASSLGEGQPQHF. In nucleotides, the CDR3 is TGTGCCAGCAGCCTCGGGGAGGGACAGCCCCAGCATTTT. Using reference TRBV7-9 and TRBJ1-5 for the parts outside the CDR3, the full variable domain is DTGVSQNPRHKITKRGQNVTFRCDPISEHNRLYWYRQTLGQGPEFLTYFQNEAQLEKSRLLSDRFSAERPKGSFSTLEIQRTEQGDSAMYLCASSLGEGQPQHFGDGTRLSIL.

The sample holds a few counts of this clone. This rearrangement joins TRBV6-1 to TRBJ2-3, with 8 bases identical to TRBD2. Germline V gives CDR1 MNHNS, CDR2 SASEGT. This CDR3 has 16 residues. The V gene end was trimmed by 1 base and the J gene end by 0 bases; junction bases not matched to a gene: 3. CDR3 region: CASSEVSGASTDTQYF. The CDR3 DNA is TGTGCCAGCAGTGAAGTTAGCGGGGCTAGCACAGATACGCAGTATTTT.

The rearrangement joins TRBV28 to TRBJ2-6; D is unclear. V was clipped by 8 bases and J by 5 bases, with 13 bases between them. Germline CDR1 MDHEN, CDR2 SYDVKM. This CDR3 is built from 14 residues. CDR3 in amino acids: CASLGSLWANVLTF. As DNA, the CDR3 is TGTGCCAGCCTCGGGTCGCTCTGGGCCAACGTCCTGACTTTC.

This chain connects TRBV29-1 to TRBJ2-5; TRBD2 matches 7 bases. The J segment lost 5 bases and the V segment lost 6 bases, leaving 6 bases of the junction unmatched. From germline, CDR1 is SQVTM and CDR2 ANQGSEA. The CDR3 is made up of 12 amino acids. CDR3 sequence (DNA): TGCAGCGTGACGACTAGCTTGGAGACCCAGTACTTC. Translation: CSVTTSLETQYF.

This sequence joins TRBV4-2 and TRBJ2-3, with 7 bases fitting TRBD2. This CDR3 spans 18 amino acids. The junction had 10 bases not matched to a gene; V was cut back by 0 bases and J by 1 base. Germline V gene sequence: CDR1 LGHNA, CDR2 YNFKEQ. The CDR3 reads CASSQDGVAGDRTDTQYF. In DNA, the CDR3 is TGTGCCAGCAGCCAAGATGGAGTAGCGGGTGACCGCACAGATACGCAGTATTTT.

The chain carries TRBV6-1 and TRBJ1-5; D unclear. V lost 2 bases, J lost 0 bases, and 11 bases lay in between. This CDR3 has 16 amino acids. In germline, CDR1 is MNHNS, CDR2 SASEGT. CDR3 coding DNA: TGTGCCAGCAGTGAAATGGGAGTTGGTAGCAATCAGCCCCAGCATTTT. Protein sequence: CASSEMGVGSNQPQHF.

The CDR3 coding sequence is TGTGCTAGTGGTTTGGTACGGAGGCGGGGGGATACCTACGAGCAGTACTTC. It is translated as CASGLVRRRGDTYEQYF. This chain uses TRBV12-5 with TRBJ2-7; 8 nucleotides agree with TRBD2. With V trimmed by 0 bases and J by 2 bases, 9 bases remained unmatched. Per germline, CDR1 LGHNT and CDR2 FRNRAP. The CDR3 runs 17 residues.

As DNA, the CDR3 is TGTGCCAGCTATGAGGGCACAGATACGCAGTATTTT. Protein product: CASYEGTDTQYF. The V and J genes are TRBV2 and TRBJ2-3, with D uncertain. The CDR3 is 12 amino acids. CDR1 SNHLY and CDR2 FYNNEI come from the germline V gene. Trimming cost V 8 bases and J 1 base, with 7 bases left between them.

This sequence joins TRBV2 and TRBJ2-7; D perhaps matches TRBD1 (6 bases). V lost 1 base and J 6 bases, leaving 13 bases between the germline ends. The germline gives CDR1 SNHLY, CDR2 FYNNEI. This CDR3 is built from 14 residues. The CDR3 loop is CASSEDRVSIEQYF. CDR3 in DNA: TGTGCCAGCAGTGAAGACAGGGTCTCCATCGAGCAGTACTTC.

The CDR3 DNA follows: TGCGCCAGCAGCTTGGGGGCGGGTCAGCCCCAGCATTTT. As protein: CASSLGAGQPQHF. The rearrangement links TRBV5-1 to TRBJ1-5; D gene uncertain. Germline V gives CDR1 SGHRS, CDR2 YFSETQ. CDR3 size: 13 residues. V lost 0 bases, J lost 6 bases, and 7 bases lay in between.

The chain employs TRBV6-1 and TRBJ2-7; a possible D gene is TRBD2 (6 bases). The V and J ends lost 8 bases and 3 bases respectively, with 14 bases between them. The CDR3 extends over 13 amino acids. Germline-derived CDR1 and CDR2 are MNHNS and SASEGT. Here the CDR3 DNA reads TGTGCCAGCCAGGCCGGAGGGGTCTACGAGCAGTACTTC. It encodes CASQAGGVYEQYF.

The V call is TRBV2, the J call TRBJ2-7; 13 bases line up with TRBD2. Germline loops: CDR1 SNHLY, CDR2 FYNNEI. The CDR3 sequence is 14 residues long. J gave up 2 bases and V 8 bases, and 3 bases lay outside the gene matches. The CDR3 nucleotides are TGTGCCAGCCAGACTAGCGGGGGGACCTACGAGCAGTACTTC. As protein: CASQTSGGTYEQYF.

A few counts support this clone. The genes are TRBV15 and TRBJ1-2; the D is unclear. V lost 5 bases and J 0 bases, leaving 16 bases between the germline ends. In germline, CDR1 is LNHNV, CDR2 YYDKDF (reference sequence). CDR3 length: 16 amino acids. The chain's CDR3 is CATSLPRANANYGYTF. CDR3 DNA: TGTGCCACCAGCCTTCCGAGGGCAAATGCTAACTATGGCTACACCTTC.

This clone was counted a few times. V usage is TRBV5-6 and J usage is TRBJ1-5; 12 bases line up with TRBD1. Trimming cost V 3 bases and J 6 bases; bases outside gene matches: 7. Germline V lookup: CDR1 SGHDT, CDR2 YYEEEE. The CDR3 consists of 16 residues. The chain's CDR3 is CASSSGTGGAGQPQHF. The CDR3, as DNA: TGTGCCAGCAGCTCCGGGACAGGGGGCGCGGGTCAGCCCCAGCATTTT. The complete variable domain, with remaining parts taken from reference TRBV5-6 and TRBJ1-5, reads DAGVTQSPTHLIKTRGQQVTLRCSPKSGHDTVSWYQQALGQGPQFIFQYYEEEERQRGNFPDRFSGHQFPNYSSELNVNALLLGDSALYLCASSSGTGGAGQPQHFGDGTRLSIL.

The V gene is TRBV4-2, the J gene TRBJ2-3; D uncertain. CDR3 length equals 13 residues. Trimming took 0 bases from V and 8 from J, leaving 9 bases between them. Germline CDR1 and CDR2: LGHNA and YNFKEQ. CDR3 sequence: CASSQEGPGTQYF. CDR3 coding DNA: TGTGCCAGCAGCCAAGAAGGTCCAGGTACGCAGTATTTT.

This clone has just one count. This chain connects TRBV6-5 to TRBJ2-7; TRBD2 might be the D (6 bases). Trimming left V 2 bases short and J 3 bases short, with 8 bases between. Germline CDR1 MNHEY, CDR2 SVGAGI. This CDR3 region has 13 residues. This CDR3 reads CASSYPGSYEQYF. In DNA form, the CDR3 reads TGTGCCAGCAGTTACCCCGGGAGCTACGAGCAGTACTTC.

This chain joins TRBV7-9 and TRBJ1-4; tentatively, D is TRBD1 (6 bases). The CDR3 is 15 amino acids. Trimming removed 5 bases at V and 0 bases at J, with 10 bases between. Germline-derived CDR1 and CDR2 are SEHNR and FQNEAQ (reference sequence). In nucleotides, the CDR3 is TGTGCCAGCAGCCGACAGGCTGCAACTAATGAAAAACTGTTTTTT. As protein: CASSRQAATNEKLFF.

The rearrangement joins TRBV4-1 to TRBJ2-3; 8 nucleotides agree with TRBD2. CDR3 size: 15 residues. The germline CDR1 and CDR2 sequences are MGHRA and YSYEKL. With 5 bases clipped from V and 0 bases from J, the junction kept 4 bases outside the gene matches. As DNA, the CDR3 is TGCGCCAGCAGCTCGCCTAGCGGGAGCACAGATACGCAGTATTTT. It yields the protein CASSSPSGSTDTQYF.

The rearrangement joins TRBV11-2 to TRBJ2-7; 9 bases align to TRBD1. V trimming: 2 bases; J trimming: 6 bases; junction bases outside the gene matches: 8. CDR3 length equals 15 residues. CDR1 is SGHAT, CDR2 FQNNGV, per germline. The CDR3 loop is CASSLSTGTGFEQYF. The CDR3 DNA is TGTGCCAGCAGCTTATCGACCGGGACAGGGTTCGAGCAGTACTTC. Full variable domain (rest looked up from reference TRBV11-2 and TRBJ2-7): EAGVAQSPRYKIIEKRQSVAFWCNPISGHATLYWYQQILGQGPKLLIQFQNNGVVDDSQLPKDRFSAERLKGVDSTLKIQPAKLEDSAVYLCASSLSTGTGFEQYFGPGTRLTVT.

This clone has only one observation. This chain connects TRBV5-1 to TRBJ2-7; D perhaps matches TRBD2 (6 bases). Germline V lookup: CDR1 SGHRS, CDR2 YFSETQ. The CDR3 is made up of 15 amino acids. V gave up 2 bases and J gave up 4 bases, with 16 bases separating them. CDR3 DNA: TGCGCCAGCAGCTTACATAACGGGGGTGCTTACGAGCAGTACTTC. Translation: CASSLHNGGAYEQYF.

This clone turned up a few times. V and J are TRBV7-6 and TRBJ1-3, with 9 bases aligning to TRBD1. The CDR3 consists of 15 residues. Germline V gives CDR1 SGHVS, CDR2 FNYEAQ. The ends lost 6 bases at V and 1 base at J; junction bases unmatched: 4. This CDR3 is CASSLQGASGNTIYF. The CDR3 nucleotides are TGTGCCAGCAGTTTACAGGGGGCTTCTGGAAACACCATATATTTT.

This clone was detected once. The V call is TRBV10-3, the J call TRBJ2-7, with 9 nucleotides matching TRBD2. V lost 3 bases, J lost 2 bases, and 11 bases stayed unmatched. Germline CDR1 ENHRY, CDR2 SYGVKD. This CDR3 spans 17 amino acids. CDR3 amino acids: CAISDPSTSGRTYEQYF. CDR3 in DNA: TGTGCCATCAGTGACCCTTCCACTAGCGGGCGTACCTACGAGCAGTACTTC.

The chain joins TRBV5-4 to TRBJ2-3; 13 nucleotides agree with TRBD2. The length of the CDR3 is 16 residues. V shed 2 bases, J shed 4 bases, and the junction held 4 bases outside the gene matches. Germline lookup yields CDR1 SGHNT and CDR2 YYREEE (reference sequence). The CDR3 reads CASSFRTSGGSDTQYF. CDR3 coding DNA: TGTGCCAGCAGCTTCAGGACTAGCGGGGGATCAGATACGCAGTATTTT.

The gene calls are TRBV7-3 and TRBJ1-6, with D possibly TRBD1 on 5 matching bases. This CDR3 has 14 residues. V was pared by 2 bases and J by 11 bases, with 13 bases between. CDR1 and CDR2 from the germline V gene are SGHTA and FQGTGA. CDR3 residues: CASSLSGSGAPLHF. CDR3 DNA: TGTGCCAGCAGCTTATCAGGGTCCGGCGCACCCCTCCACTTT.

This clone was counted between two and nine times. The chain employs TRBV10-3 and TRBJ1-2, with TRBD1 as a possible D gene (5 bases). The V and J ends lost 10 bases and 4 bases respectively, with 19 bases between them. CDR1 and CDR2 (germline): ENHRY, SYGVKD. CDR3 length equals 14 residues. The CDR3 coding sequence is TGTGCCACCAAGCGGGGGAAGTCGGGCTATGGCTACACCTTC. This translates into CATKRGKSGYGYTF.

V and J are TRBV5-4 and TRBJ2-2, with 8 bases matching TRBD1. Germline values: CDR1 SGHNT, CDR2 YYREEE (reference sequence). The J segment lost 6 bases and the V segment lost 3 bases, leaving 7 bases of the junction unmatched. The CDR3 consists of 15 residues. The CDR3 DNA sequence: TGTGCCAGCAGCTCGGACAGGGTCGTGCCCGGGGAGCTGTTTTTT. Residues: CASSSDRVVPGELFF.

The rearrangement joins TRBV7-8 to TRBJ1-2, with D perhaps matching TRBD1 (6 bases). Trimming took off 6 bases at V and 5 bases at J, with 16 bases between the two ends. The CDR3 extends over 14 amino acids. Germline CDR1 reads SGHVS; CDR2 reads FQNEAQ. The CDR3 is CASRGGQAAYGYTF. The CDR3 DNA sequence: TGTGCCAGCAGGGGGGGGCAGGCTGCATATGGCTACACCTTC.

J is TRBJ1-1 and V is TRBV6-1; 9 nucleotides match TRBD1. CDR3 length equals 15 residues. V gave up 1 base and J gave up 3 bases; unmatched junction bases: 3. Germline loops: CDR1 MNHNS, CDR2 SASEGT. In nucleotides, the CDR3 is TGTGCCAGCAGTGAAGTTGGACAGGGGTACACTGAAGCTTTCTTT. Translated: CASSEVGQGYTEAFF.

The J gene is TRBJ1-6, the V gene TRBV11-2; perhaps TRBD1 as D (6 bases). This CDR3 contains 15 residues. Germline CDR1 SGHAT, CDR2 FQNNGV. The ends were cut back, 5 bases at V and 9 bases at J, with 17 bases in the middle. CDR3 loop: CASSNRDMAPSPLHF. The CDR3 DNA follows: TGTGCCAGCAGCAACCGGGACATGGCCCCTTCACCCCTCCACTTT.

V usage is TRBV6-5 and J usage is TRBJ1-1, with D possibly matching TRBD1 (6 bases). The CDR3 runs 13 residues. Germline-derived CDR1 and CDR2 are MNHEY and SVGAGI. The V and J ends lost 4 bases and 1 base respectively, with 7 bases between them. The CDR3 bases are TGTGCCAGCAGTTCGGGACAGAACACTGAAGCTTTCTTT. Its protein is CASSSGQNTEAFF.

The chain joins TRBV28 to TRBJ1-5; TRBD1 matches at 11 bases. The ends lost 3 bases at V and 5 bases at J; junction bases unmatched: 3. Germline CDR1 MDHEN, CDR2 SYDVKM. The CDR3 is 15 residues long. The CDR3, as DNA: TGTGCCAGCAGTTTGTGGGGACAGGGGGATCAGCCCCAGCATTTT. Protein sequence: CASSLWGQGDQPQHF.

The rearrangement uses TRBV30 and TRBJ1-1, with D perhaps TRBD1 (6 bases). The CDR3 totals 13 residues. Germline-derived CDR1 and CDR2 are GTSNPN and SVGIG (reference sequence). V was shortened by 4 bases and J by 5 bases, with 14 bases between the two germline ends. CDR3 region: CAWNRDAGTEAFF. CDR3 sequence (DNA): TGTGCCTGGAACAGGGATGCAGGGACTGAAGCTTTCTTT.